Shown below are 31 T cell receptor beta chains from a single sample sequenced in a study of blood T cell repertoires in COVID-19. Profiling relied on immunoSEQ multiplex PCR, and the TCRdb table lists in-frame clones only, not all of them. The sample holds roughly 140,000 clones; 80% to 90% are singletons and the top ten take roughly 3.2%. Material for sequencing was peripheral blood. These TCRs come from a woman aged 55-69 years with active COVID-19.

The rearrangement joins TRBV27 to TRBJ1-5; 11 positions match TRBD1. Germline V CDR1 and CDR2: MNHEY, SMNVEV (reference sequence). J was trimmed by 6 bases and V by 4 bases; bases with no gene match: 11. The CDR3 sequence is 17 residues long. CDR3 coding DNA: TGTGCCAGCAGTTCCCAAAAGGACAGGGGGCCACGTCAGCCCCAGCATTTT. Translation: CASSSQKDRGPRQPQHF.

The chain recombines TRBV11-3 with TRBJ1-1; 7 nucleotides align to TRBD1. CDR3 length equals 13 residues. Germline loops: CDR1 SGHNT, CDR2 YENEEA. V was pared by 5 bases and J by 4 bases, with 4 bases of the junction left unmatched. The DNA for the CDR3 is TGTGCCAGCAGCCGCCGACAGGGCACTGAAGCTTTCTTT. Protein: CASSRRQGTEAFF.

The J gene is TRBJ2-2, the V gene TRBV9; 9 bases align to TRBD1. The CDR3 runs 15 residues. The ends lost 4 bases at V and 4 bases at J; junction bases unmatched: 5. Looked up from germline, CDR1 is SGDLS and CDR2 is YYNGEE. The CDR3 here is CASSRGTGLTGELFF. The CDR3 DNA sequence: TGTGCCAGCAGCCGCGGGACAGGGCTCACCGGGGAGCTGTTTTTT. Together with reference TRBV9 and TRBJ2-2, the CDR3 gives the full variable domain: DSGVTQTPKHLITATGQRVTLRCSPRSGDLSVYWYQQSLDQGLQFLIQYYNGEERAKGNILERFSAQQFPDLHSELNLSSLELGDSALYFCASSRGTGLTGELFFGEGSRLTVL.

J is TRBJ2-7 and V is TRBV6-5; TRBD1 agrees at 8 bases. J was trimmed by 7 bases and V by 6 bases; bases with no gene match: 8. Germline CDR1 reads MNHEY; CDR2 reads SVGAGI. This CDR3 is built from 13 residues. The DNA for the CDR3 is TGTGCCAGCAGACCCAGGACAGGGCGGGAGCAGTACTTC. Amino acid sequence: CASRPRTGREQYF.

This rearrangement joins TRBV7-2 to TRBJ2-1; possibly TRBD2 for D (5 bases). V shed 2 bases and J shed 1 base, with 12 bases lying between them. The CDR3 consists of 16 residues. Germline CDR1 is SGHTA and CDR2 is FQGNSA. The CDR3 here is CASSLNGGRSYNEQFF. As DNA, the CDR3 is TGTGCCAGCAGCTTAAATGGCGGGCGGTCCTACAATGAGCAGTTCTTC.

CDR3 sequence (DNA): TGTGCCAGCAGCAACCCTAGCGGCTCCTACAATGAGCAGTTCTTC. Translated: CASSNPSGSYNEQFF. The V and J genes are TRBV2 and TRBJ2-1; TRBD2 matches at 7 bases. CDR1 is SNHLY and CDR2 is FYNNEI in the germline V gene. The CDR3 is 15 amino acids. V was pared by 6 bases and J by 0 bases, with 5 bases of the junction left unmatched.

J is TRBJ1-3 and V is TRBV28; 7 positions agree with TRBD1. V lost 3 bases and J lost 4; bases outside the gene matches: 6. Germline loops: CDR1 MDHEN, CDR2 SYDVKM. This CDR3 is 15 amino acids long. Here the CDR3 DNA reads TGTGCCAGCAGTTTCTCCGGGACAGCAGGAAACACCATATATTTT. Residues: CASSFSGTAGNTIYF.

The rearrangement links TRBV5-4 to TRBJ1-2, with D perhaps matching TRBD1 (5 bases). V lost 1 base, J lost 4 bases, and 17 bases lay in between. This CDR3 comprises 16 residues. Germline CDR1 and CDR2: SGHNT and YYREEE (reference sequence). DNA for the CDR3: TGTGCCAGCAGCTTGCCTTCGGGGGGAGAAACCTATGGCTACACCTTC. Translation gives CASSLPSGGETYGYTF.

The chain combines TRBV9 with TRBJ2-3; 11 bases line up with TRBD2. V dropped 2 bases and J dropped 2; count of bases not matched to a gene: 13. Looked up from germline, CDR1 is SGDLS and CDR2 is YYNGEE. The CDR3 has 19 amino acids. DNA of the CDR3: TGTGCCAGCAGCGTTCTAGCGGGAGGCCAGGGTGGGTCCACAGATACGCAGTATTTT. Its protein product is CASSVLAGGQGGSTDTQYF.

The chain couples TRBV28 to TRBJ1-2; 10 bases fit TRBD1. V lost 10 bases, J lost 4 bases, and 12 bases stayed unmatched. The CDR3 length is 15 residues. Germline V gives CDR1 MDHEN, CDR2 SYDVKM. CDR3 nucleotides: TGTGCCACCACGTCCGACAGGGGGCTTACCTATGGCTACACCTTC. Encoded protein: CATTSDRGLTYGYTF.

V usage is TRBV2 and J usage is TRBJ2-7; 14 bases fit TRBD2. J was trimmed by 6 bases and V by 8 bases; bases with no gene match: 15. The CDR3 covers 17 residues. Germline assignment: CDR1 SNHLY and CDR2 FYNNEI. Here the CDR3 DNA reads TGTGCCAGCCACCCTGGACTAGCGGGAGGCCCACTGGCCGAGCAGTACTTC. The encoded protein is CASHPGLAGGPLAEQYF. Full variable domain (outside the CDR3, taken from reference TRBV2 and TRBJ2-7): EPEVTQTPSHQVTQMGQEVILRCVPISNHLYFYWYRQILGQKVEFLVSFYNNEISEKSEIFDDQFSVERPDGSNFTLKIRSTKLEDSAMYFCASHPGLAGGPLAEQYFGPGTRLTVT.

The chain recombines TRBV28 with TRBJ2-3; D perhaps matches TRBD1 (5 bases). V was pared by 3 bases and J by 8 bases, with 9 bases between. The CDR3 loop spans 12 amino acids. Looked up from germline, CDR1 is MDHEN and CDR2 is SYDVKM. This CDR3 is CASSLPGSTQYF. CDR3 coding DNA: TGTGCCAGCAGTTTGCCAGGGTCTACGCAGTATTTT.

The CDR3 nucleotides read TGTGCCAGCAGCTCGGACAGGGGACAGCCCCAGCATTTT. This gives the protein CASSSDRGQPQHF. The chain links TRBV7-2 to TRBJ1-5, with 9 bases that match TRBD1. Germline CDR1 reads SGHTA; CDR2 reads FQGNSA. The CDR3 has 13 residues. The J segment lost 7 bases and the V segment lost 4 bases, leaving 2 bases of the junction unmatched. The full variable domain, with the rest looked up from reference TRBV7-2 and TRBJ1-5, is GAGVSQSPSNKVTEKGKDVELRCDPISGHTALYWYRQSLGQGLEFLIYFQGNSAPDKSGLPSDRFSAERTGGSVSTLTIQRTQQEDSAVYLCASSSDRGQPQHFGDGTRLSIL.

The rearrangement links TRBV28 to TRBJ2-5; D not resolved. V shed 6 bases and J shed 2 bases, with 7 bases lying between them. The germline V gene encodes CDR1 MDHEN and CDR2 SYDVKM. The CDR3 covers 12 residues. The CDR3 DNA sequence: TGTGCCAGCAGCCTCCAGCAAGAGACCCAGTACTTC. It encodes CASSLQQETQYF.

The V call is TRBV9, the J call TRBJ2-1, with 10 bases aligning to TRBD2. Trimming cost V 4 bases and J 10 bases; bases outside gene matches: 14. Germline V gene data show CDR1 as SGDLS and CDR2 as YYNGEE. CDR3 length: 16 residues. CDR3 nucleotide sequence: TGTGCCAGCAGCCAGGCTAGCGGGAGCGCGCCTAGGGAGCAGTTCTTC. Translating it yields CASSQASGSAPREQFF.

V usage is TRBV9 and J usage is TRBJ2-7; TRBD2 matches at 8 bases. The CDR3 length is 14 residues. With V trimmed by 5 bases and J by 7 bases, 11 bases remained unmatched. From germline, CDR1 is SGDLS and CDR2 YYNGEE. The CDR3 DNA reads TGTGCCAGCAGTTTCGGGAGGGGTGGAGGGGAGCAGTACTTC. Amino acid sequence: CASSFGRGGGEQYF.

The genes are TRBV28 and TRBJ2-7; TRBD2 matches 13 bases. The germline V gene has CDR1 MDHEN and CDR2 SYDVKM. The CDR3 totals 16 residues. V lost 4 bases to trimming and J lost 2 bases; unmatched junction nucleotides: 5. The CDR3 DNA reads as TGTGCCAGCAGTTCCCCGGGACTAGCGGGAACCTACGAGCAGTACTTC. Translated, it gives CASSSPGLAGTYEQYF.

CDR3 residues: CATRGAASGELFF. CDR3 nucleotide sequence: TGCGCCACCAGGGGCGCAGCCTCCGGGGAGCTGTTTTTT. The chain links TRBV23-1 to TRBJ2-2; the D gene is possibly TRBD1 (6 bases). TRBV23-1 is designated an ORF whose function remains uncertain. The CDR3 totals 13 residues. The germline V and J ends were trimmed by 10 bases and 6 bases, with 15 bases remaining between them.

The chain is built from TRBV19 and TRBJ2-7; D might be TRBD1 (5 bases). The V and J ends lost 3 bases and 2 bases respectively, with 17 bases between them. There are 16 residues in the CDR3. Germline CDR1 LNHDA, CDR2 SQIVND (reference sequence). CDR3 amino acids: CASSIVPGFAPYEQYF. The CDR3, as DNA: TGTGCCAGTAGTATCGTCCCAGGGTTCGCCCCCTACGAGCAGTACTTC.

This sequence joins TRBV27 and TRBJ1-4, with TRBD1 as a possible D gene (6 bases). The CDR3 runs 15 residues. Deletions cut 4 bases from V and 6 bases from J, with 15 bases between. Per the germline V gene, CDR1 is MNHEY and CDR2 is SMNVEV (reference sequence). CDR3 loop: CASSSAGAKDEKLFF. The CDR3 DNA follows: TGTGCCAGCAGTTCAGCAGGGGCTAAAGATGAAAAACTGTTTTTT.

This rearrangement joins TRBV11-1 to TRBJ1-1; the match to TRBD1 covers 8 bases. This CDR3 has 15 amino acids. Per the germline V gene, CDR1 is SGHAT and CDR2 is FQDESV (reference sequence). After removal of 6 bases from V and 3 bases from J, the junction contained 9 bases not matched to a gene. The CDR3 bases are TGTGCCAGCAGGGAAACGGACAGGGAGCACACTGAAGCTTTCTTT. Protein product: CASRETDREHTEAFF.

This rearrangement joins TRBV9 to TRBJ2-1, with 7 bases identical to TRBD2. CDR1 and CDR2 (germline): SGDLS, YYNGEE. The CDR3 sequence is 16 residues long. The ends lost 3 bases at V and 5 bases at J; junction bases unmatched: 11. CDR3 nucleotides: TGTGCCAGCAGCGCCATACCGAAACTAGCGAACAATGAGCAGTTCTTC. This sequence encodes CASSAIPKLANNEQFF.

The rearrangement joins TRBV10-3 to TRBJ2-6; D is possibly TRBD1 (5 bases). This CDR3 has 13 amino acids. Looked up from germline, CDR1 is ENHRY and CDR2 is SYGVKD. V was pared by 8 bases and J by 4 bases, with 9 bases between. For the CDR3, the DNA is TGTGCCATCGCAGGGTCCGGGGCCAACGTCCTGACTTTC. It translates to CAIAGSGANVLTF.

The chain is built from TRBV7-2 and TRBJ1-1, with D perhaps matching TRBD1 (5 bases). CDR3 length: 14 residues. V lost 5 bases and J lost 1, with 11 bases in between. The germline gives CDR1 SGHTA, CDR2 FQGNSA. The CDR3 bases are TGTGCCAGCAGCCCCCCGGGGGGGAACACTGAAGCTTTCTTT. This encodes CASSPPGGNTEAFF.

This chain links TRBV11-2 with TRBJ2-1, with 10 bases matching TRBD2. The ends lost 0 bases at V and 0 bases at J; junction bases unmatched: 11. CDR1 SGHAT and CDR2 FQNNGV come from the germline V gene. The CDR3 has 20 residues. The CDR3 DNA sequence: TGTGCCAGCAGCTTAGAGTTATTACTAGCGGGGTGGAGCTCCTACAATGAGCAGTTCTTC. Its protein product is CASSLELLLAGWSSYNEQFF.

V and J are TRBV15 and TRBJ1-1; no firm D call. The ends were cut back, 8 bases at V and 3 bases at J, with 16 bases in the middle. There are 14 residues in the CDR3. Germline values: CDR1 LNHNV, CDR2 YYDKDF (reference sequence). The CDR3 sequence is CATEGWLEDTEAFF. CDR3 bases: TGTGCCACCGAGGGTTGGTTGGAGGACACTGAAGCTTTCTTT.

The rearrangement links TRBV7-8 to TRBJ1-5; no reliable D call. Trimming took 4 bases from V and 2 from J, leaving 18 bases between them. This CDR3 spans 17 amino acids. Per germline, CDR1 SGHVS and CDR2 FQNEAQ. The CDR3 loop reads CASSSGPGSGRNQPQHF. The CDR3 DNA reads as TGTGCCAGCAGCTCAGGCCCCGGAAGTGGGCGCAATCAGCCCCAGCATTTT.

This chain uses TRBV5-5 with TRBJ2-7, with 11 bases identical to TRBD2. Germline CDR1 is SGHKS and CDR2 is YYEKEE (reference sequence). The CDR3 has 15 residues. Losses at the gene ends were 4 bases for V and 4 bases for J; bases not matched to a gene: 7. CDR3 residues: CASSRVGTSGYEQYF. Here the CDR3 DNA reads TGTGCCAGCAGCCGGGTAGGGACTAGCGGTTACGAGCAGTACTTC.

The CDR3 loop reads CASSQGQGARNTIYF. CDR3 DNA: TGTGCCAGCAGCCAAGGACAGGGGGCACGAAACACCATATATTTT. J is TRBJ1-3 and V is TRBV3-1 (or the pseudogene TRBV3-2); 10 positions match TRBD1. The V and J ends lost 1 base and 5 bases, in that order; junction bases with no gene match: 2. Germline lookup yields CDR1 LGHDT and CDR2 YNNKEL (reference sequence). The CDR3 covers 15 residues.

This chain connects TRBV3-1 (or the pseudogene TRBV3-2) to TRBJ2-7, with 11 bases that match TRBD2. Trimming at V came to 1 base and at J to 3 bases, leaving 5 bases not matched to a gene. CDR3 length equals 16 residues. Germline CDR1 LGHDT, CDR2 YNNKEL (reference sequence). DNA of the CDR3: TGTGCCAGCAGCCAAGGATTAGCGGGAGGGTACTACGAGCAGTACTTC. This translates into CASSQGLAGGYYEQYF.

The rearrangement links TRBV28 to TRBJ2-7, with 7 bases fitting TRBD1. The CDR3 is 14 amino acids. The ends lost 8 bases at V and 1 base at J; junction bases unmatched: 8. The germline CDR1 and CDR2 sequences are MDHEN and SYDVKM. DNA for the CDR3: TGTGCCAGCTCGGACAAGGGGGCTTCCTACGAGCAGTACTTC. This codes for CASSDKGASYEQYF.